This TCR beta chain was captured by sequencing in a study of blood T cell repertoires in COVID-19. The germline CDR1 and CDR2 sequences are SEHNR and FQNEAQ (reference sequence). With V trimmed by 0 bases and J by 5 bases, 12 bases remained unmatched. The CDR3 is 17 residues long. The protocol was immunoSEQ multiplex PCR, while the TCRdb copy is restricted to in-frame clones and leaves out a portion. The data contain approximately 350,000 clones, more than 80% of them singletons. V and J are TRBV7-9 and TRBJ2-5; TRBD1 agrees at 7 bases. The sequencing sample was made of peripheral blood. The sequence was obtained from a man aged 35 to 55 with acute or convalescent COVID-19. CDR3 in DNA: TGTGCCAGCAGCTTAGCGCCCGGACAGGCGTCATGGGAGACCCAGTACTTC. Amino acid sequence: CASSLAPGQASWETQYF.